This T cell receptor beta chain came from a study of Graves' ophthalmopathy and Graves' hyperthyroidism. Pregnancy or lactation, uncontrolled infections and other autoimmune diseases were grounds for excluding patients. PBMCs were isolated from a roughly 9.3 ml sample of fresh peripheral blood. The CDR3 is 15 amino acids. V lost 1 base and J 4 bases, leaving 13 bases between the germline ends. Germline CDR1 is MNHEY and CDR2 is SVGAGI. Amplification targeted the TCR beta CDR3 regions, with RNA transcripts as the source material. RT-PCR was first run with HTBI primers, then multiplex PCR in a second round. From the multiplex PCR reads, TCRdb called clonotypes with MiXCR, one entry per CDR3 protein. The top ten clones hold about 9.3% of a sample with 200,000 to 250,000 distinct CDR3 sequences, around 28% of them seen once.

The sequenced material came from peripheral blood. This clonotype was sampled from a man aged 50-59 years with Graves' ophthalmopathy. The J gene is TRBJ1-1, the V gene TRBV6-5, with D possibly matching TRBD1 (5 bases). CDR3 DNA: TGTGCCAGCAGTTACTTGCAGGGCGTGGGCACTGAAGCTTTCTTT. Its translation: CASSYLQGVGTEAFF.